This T cell receptor (beta chain) derives from a study of blood T cells in healthy people across ages. Overall study findings and caveats: Donor CMV status, an unknown factor, possibly confounded changes in expanded clonotypes. There were more naive CD4+ cells and higher diversity in long-lived donors than in aged donors.

CDR3 size: 12 residues. Germline CDR1 MNHEY, CDR2 SVGEGT. The V and J ends lost 9 bases and 10 bases respectively, with 19 bases between them. It was with a sample-barcoded 5' primer and a J-beta primer mix that a second PCR of roughly 7 to 12 cycles was run. Each cDNA molecule, via a template-switch adaptor with 12 random nucleotides, was tagged. TCRdb itself ran the 5' RACE reads through MiXCR, one entry per CDR3 protein. The sample gives around 940,000 distinct CDR3 sequences, roughly half of which show up once; about 20% is in the top ten. With respect to this clonotype: Its antigen remains unknown.

The J gene is TRBJ2-7, the V gene TRBV6-2 or TRBV6-3, with D possibly being TRBD2 (5 bases). This TCR derives from a woman aged 55-69 years in good health. Sequenced material: blood. The CDR3 protein is CARPHMEEAQYF. As DNA, the CDR3 is TGTGCCAGACCCCACATGGAGGAGGCCCAGTACTTC.